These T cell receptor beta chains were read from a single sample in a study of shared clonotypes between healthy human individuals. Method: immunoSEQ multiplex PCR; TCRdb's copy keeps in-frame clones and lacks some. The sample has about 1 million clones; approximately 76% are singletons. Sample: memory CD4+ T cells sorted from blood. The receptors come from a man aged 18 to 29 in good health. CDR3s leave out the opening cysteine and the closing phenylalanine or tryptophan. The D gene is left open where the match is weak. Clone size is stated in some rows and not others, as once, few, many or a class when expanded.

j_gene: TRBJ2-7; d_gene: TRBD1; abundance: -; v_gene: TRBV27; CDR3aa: ASSFNGQGYEQY
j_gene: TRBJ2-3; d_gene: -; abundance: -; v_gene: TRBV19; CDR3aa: ASRRGYGTDTQY
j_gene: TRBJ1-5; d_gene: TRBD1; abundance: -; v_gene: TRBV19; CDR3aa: ASSMGQANQPQH
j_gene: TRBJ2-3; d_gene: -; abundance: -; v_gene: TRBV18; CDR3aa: ASSRTTTGSSTDTQY
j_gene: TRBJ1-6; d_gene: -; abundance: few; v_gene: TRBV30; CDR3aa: AWSLGSPLH
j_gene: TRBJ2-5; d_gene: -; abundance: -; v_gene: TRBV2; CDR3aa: ASGPEAETQY
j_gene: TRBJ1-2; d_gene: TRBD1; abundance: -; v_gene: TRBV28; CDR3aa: ASRYRGRNYGYT
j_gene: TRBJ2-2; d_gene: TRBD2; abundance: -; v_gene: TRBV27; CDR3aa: ASSLLAGGANTGELF
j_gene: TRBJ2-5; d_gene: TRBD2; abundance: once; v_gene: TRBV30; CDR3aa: AWSAGRGFQETQY
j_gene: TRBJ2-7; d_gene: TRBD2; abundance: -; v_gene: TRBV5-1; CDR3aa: ASSLWTSGHFEQY
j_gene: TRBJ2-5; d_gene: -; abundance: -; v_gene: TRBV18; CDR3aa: ASSPLSGETQY
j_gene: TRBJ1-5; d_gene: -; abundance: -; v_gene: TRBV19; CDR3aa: ASSMALQPQH
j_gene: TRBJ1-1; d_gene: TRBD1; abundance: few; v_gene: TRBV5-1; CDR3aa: ASSPGDRMNTEAF
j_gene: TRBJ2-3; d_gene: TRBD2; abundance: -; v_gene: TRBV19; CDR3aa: ASSGSGSLADTQY
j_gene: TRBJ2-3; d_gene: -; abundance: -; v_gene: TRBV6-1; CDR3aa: ASSGRGVVTDTQY
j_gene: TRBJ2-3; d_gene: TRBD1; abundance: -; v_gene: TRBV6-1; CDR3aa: ASKRQGDTQY
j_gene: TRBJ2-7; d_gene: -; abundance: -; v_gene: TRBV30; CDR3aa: AWSGMVQRASSYEQY
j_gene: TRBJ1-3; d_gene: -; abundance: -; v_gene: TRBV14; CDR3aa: ASSLMPGNTIY
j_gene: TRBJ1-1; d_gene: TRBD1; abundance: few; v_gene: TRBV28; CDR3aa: ASSLAGTGNTEAF
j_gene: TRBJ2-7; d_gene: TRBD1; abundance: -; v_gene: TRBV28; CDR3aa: ASSSDRVKQQY
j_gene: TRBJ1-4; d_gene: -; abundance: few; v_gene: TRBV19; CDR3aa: ASSREVAEKLF
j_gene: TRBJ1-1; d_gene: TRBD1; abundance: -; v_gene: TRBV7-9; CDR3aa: ASSVTGGNTEAF
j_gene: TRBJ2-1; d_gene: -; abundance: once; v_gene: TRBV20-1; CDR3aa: SASVGEQF
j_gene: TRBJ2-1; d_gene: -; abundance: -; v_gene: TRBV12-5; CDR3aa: ASGLVTGSSNEQF
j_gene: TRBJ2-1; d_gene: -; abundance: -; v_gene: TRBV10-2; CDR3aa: ASSEKWGGHNEQF
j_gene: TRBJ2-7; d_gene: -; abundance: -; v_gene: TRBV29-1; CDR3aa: SVSREGTEQY
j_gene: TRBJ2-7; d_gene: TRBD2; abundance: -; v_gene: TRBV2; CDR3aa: ASSARREGTYEQY
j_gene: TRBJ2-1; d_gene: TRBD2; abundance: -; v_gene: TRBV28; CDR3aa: ASSLSLAGLQDEQF
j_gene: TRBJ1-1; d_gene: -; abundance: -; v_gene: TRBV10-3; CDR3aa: AINTGTNTEAF
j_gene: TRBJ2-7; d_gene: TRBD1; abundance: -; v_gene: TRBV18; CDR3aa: ASSPPTGGGEQY
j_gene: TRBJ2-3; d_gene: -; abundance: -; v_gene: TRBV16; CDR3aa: ASSQSRDTQY
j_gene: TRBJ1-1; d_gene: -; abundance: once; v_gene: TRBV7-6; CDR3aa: ASSSWPARLNTEAF
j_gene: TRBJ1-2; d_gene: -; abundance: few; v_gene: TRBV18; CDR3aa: ASSQGPQGYT
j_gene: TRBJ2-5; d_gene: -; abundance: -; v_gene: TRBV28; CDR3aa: ASRIRKARETQY
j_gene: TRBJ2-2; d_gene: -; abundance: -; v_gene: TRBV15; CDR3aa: ATRKGGTWDTGELF
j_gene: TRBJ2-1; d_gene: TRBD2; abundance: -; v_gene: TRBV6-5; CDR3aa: ASSTRAGGHNEQF
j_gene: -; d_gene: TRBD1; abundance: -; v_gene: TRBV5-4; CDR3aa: ASSAPGQLTYEQY
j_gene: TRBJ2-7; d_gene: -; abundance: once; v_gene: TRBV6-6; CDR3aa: ASRAGEGEQY
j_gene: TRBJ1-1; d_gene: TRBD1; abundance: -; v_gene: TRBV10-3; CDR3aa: AISSGQGQTEAF
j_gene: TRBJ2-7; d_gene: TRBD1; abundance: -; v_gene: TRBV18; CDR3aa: ASSSGQGLYEQY
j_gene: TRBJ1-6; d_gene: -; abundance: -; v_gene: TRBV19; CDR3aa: ASSMGGNNSPLH
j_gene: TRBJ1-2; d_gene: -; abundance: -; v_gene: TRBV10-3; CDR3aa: AISRTELSANYGYT
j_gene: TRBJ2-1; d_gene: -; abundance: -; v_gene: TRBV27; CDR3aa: ASSPTGTYNEQF
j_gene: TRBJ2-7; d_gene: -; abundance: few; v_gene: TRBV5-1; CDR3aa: ASTQSHSIYEQY
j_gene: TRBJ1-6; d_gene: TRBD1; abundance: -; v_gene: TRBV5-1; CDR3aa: ASSLEDREKSPLH
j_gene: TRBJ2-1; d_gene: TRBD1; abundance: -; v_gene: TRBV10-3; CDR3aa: AISGGQSSPYNEQF
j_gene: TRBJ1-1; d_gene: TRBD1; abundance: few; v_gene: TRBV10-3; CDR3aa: AIRGTGTGPAF